The clone carrying this T cell receptor (beta chain) has more than one count but fewer than ten. Its antigen is currently unknown. The data derive from a study of T-cell memory formation after mild COVID-19. Study context: Most TCR clusters belonged to a single donor.

General study results and limits: Day 15 to 85 contractors were CD4/CD8 balanced; later expanders leaned CD4+.

Using constant-segment primers, 5'RACE produced TCR alpha and TCR beta cDNA libraries carrying sample barcodes and UMIs. TCRdb reanalysed the 5' RACE reads using MiXCR and keeps one entry per CDR3 protein. In the table there are about 500,000 distinct CDR3 sequences, roughly 20% of which are singletons. This CDR3 region has 14 residues. Germline loops: CDR1 DFQATT, CDR2 SNEGSKA (reference sequence). The V gene lost 0 bases and the J gene lost 1 base, with 8 bases spanning the gap. This clonotype originated in an adult woman who had mild COVID-19 (a few samples of this study predate the infection). Cell type and time point are not known. V is TRBV20-1 and J is TRBJ2-3; D possibly corresponds to TRBD2 (6 bases). The sequenced sample was PBMCs or a T cell subset sorted from them (not recorded which). The CDR3 sequence: CSARDRRGTDTQYF. As DNA, the CDR3 is TGCAGTGCTAGAGATCGGAGGGGCACAGATACGCAGTATTTT.